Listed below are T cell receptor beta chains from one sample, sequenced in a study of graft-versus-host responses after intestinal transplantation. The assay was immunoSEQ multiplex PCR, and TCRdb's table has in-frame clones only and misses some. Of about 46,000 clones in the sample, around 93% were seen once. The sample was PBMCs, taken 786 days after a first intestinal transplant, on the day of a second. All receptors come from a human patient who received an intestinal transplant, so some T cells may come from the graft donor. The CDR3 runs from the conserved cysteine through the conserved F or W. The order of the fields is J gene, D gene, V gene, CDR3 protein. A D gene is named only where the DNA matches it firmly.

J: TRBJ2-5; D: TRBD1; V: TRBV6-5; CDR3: CASSGTGTGQETQYF
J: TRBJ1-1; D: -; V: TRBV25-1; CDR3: CASAVGTNTEAFF
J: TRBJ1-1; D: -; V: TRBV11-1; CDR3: CASSSPQGRTEAFF
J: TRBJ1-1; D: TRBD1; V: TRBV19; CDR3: CASRPGTGDWGTEAFF
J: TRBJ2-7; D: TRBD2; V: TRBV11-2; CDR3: CASSSLLADSYEQYF
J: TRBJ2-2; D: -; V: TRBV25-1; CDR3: CASSAPYVNTGELFF
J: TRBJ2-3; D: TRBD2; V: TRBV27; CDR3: CASSLYWREGEYF
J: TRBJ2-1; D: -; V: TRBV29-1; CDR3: CSVRQFDEQFF
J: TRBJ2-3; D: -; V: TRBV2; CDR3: CASKGRYADTQYF
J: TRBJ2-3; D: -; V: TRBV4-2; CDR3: CASSPGAGEVPDTQYF
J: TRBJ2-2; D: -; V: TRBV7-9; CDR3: CASSSGELFF
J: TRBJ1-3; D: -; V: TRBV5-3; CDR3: CARSLGVGNTIYF
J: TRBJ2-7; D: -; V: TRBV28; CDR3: CASAHGTEVYEQYF
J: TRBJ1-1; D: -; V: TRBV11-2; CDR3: CASSLVSGKAEAFF
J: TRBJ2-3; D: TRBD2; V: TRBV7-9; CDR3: CASSQPGTSGDTQYF
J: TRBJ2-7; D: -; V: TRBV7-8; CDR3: CASSLGTALTYEQYF
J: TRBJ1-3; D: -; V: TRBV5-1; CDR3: CASSLVTGPPGNTIYF
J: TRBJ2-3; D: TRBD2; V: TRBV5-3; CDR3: CARSLTGLGQDTQYF
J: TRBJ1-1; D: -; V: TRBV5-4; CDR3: CASSLAGSEGTEAFF
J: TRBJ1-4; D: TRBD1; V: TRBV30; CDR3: CAWSLGGSRNEKLFF
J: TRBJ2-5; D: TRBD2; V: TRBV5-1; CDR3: CASSNVGLAGGPAQQETQYF
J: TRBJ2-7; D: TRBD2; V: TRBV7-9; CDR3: CASSRIGTTLAGEQYF
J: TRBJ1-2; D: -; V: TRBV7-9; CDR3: CASSPSGGDGYTF
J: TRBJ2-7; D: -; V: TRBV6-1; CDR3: CASRSQGFEEQYF
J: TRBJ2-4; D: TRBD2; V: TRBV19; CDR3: CASSPLGRGGVAKNIQYF
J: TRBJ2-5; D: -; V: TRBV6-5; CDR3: CASSYVGGETQYF
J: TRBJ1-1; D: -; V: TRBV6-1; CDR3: CASSLSPMNTEAFF
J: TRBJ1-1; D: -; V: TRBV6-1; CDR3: CASSVSTQVNTEAFF